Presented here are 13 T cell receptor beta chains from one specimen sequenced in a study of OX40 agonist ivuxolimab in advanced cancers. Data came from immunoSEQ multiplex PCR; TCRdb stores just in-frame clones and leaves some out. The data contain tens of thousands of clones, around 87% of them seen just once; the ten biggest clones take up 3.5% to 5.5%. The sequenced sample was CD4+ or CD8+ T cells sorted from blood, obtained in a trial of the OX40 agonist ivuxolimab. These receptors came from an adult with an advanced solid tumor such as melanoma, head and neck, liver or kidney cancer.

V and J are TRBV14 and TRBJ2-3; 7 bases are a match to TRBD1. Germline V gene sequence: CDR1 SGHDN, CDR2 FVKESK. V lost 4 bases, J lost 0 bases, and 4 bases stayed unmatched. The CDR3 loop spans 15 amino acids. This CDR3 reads CASSPLGQSTDTQYF. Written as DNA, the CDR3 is TGTGCCAGCAGCCCCTTGGGACAGAGCACAGATACGCAGTATTTT.

The DNA for the CDR3 is TGTGCCTGGAGTCCCGGGAGAGCTGCAGATACGCAGTATTTT. This gives the protein CAWSPGRAADTQYF. This chain connects TRBV30 to TRBJ2-3; weak D call: TRBD2 (6 bases). The CDR3 runs 14 residues. V was shortened by 2 bases and J by 4 bases, with 13 bases between the two germline ends. The germline V gene encodes CDR1 GTSNPN and CDR2 SVGIG (reference sequence).

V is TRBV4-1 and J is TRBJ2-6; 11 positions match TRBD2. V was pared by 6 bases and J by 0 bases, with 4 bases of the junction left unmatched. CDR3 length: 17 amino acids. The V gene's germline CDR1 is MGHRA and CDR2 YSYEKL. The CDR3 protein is CASSSGGAASGANVLTF. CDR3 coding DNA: TGCGCCAGCAGTAGCGGGGGGGCCGCCTCTGGGGCCAACGTCCTGACTTTC.

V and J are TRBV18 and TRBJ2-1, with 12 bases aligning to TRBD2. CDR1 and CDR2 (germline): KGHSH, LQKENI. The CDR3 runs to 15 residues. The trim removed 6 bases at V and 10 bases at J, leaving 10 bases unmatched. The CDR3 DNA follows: TGTGCCAGCTCTCAACTAGCGGGAGGTTTCCGAGAGCAGTTCTTC. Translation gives CASSQLAGGFREQFF.

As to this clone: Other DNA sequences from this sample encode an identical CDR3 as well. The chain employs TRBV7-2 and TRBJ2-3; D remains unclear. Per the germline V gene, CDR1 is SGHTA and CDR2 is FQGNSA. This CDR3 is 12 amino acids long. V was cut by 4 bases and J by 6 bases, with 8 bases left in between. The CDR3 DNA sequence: TGTGCCAGCAGCTCATCTAGGGATACGCAGTATTTT. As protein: CASSSSRDTQYF.

As DNA, the CDR3 is TGTGCCAGCCGATATTGGACAGAGACGCCTGCTAACTATGGCTACACCTTC. It specifies CASRYWTETPANYGYTF. The chain links TRBV28 to TRBJ1-2; maybe TRBD1 (6 bases). V lost 8 bases and J 0 bases, leaving 22 bases between the germline ends. The CDR3 totals 17 residues. Germline V gives CDR1 MDHEN, CDR2 SYDVKM.

The chain's CDR3 is CASSAQGAAPLHF. CDR3 nucleotides: TGTGCCAGCAGCGCCCAGGGGGCTGCGCCCCTCCACTTT. The chain is built from TRBV9 and TRBJ1-6, with 8 bases fitting TRBD1. Germline V gene lookup returns CDR1 SGDLS and CDR2 YYNGEE. The V gene end was trimmed by 3 bases and the J gene end by 13 bases; junction bases not matched to a gene: 6. This CDR3 has 13 residues. The variable domain in full, completed from reference TRBV9 and TRBJ1-6, reads DSGVTQTPKHLITATGQRVTLRCSPRSGDLSVYWYQQSLDQGLQFLIQYYNGEERAKGNILERFSAQQFPDLHSELNLSSLELGDSALYFCASSAQGAAPLHFGNGTRLTVT.

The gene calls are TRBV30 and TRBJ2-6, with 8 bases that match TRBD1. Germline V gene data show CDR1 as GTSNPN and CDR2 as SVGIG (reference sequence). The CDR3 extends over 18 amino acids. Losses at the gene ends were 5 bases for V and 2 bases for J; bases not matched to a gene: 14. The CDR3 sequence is CAWQEGNRGNPGANVLTF. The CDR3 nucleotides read TGTGCCTGGCAAGAAGGGAACAGGGGGAACCCTGGGGCCAACGTCCTGACTTTC.

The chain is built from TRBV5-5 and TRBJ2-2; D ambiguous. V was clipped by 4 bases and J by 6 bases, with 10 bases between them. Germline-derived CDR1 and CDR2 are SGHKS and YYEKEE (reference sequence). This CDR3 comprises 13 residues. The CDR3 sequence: CASSLIIAGELFF. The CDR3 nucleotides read TGTGCCAGCAGCCTTATTATCGCCGGGGAGCTGTTTTTT.

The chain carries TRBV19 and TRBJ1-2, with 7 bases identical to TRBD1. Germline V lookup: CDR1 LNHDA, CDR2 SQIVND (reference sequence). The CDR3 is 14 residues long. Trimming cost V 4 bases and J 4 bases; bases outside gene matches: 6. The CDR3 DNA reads TGTGCCAGTAGTAACGACAGGGCCGGCTATGGCTACACCTTC. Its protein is CASSNDRAGYGYTF. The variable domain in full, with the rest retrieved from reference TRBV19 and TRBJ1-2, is DGGITQSPKYLFRKEGQNVTLSCEQNLNHDAMYWYRQDPGQGLRLIYYSQIVNDFQKGDIAEGYSVSREKKESFPLTVTSAQKNPTAFYLCASSNDRAGYGYTFGSGTRLTVV.

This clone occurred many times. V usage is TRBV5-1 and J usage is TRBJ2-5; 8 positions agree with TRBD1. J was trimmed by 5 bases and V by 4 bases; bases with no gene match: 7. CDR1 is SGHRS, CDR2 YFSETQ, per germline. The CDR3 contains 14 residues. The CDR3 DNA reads TGCGCCAGCAGCATCGGACAGGGCCTGGAGACCCAGTACTTC. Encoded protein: CASSIGQGLETQYF. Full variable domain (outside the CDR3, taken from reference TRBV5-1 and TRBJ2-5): KAGVTQTPRYLIKTRGQQVTLSCSPISGHRSVSWYQQTPGQGLQFLFEYFSETQRNKGNFPGRFSGRQFSNSRSEMNVSTLELGDSALYLCASSIGQGLETQYFGPGTRLLVL.

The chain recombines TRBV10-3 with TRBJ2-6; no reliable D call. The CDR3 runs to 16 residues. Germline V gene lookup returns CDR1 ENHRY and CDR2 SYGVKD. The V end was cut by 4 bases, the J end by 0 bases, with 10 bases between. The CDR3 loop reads CAISVQATSGANVLTF. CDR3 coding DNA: TGTGCCATCAGTGTGCAGGCGACCTCTGGGGCCAACGTCCTGACTTTC.

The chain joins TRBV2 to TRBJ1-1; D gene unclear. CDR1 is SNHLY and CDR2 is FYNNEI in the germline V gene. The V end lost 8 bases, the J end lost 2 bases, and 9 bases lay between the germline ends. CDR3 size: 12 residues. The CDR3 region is CASGVFNTEAFF. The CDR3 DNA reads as TGTGCCAGCGGGGTGTTTAACACTGAAGCTTTCTTT.